This T cell receptor beta chain was identified during a study of shared clonotypes between healthy human individuals. Study-level findings and limits: Estimated richness values were generally larger in naive subsets than in memory subsets. A handful of donors showed sharing of about 4.8% of naive CD4 clonotypes.

The V gene lost 5 bases and the J gene lost 3 bases, with 11 bases spanning the gap. CDR1 and CDR2 (germline): SGHTA, FQGTGA. The CDR3 is made up of 13 amino acids. About this clone itself: The target antigen is unknown.

Profiling relied on immunoSEQ multiplex PCR, and the TCRdb table lists in-frame clones only, not all of them. The table lists approximately 720,000 clones, approximately 75% of them singletons. The rearrangement uses TRBV7-3 and TRBJ2-7; the D gene is possibly TRBD1 (6 bases). The sequenced sample was memory CD4+ T cells sorted from blood. Specified subset: CD45RA-negative fraction. This TCR derives from a woman in her twenties or thirties in good health. The CDR3 bases are TGTGCCAGCAGCCCGGACAGTAACTACGAGCAGTACTTC. Its translation is CASSPDSNYEQYF.